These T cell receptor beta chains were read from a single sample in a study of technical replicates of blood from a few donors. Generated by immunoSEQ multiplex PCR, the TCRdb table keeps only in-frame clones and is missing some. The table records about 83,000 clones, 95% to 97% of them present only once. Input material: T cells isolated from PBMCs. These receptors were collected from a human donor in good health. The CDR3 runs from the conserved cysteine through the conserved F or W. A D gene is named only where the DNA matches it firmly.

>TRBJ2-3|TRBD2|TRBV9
TGTGCCAGCAGCCGTAGCGGGAGGGGTACAGATACGCAGTATTTT
CASSRSGRGTDTQYF
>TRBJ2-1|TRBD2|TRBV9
TGTGCCAGCAGCGTAGCGGGACTAGGCTATGAGCAGTTCTTC
CASSVAGLGYEQFF
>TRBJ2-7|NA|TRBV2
TGTGCCAGCAAAATGGCTTCCTCCTACGAGCAGTACTTC
CASKMASSYEQYF
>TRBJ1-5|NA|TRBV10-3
TGTGCCATCAGTGACAGGAATCAGCCCCAGCATTTT
CAISDRNQPQHF
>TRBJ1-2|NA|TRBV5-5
TGTGCCAGCAGCTTTCGACAGTTCGCTAACTATGGCTACACCTTC
CASSFRQFANYGYTF
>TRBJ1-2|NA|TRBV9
TGTGCCAGCAGCGTAGGGGCAGCTAACTATGGCTACACCTTC
CASSVGAANYGYTF
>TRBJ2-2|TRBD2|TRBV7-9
TGTGCCAGCAGTTCTAGCGGGAGGGGGAGCACCGGGGAGCTGTTTTTT
CASSSSGRGSTGELFF
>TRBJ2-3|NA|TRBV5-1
TGCGCCAGCAGCTGGACAGTTAGCACAGATACGCAGTATTTT
CASSWTVSTDTQYF
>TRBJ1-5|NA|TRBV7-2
TGTGCCAGCAGCCCAACTCTCTCCGGTCAGCCCCAGCATTTT
CASSPTLSGQPQHF
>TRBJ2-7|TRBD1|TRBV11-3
TGTGCCAGCAGCTTAGATACAGGGGATCTCTACGAGCAGTACTTC
CASSLDTGDLYEQYF
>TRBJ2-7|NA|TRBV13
TGTGCCAGCAGCTTATACTACTCCTACGAGCAGTACTTC
CASSLYYSYEQYF